Listed below are T cell receptor beta chains from one sample, sequenced in a study of T-cell memory formation after mild COVID-19. TCRdb redid the calling of the 5' RACE reads with MiXCR, one entry per CDR3 protein. The table has some 290,000 distinct CDR3 sequences, roughly 16% seen once. The specimen sequenced was PBMCs or a T cell subset sorted from them (not recorded which). The receptors were gathered from a man younger than 30 who had mild COVID-19 (a few samples of this study predate the infection). Cell type and time point are not known. Both conserved end residues are part of each CDR3.

cdr3_aa: CASSLARRSSYNEQFF; v_call: TRBV7-8
cdr3_aa: CASSRRQSDQPQHF; v_call: TRBV7-2
cdr3_aa: CASSYFMTGTGELFF; v_call: TRBV5-1
cdr3_aa: CASRFWTGPSVLTF; v_call: TRBV6-5
cdr3_aa: CASRLTRDPGAYGYTF; v_call: TRBV7-2
cdr3_aa: CASSLLGGDPYEQYF; v_call: TRBV7-2
cdr3_aa: CASSPMGSPLHF; v_call: TRBV14
cdr3_aa: CATSDNRDVKETQYF; v_call: TRBV24-1
cdr3_aa: CASSSSRDTQYF; v_call: TRBV7-8
cdr3_aa: CASSLASGPSTDTQYF; v_call: TRBV7-6
cdr3_aa: CASAFAGQGARSNQPQHF; v_call: TRBV2
cdr3_aa: CASRNGETQYF; v_call: TRBV7-6
cdr3_aa: CSAIAGWGETQYF; v_call: TRBV20-1
cdr3_aa: CASSLVGGGLLYGYTF; v_call: TRBV7-2
cdr3_aa: CASSVSVGLAGFSGANVLTF; v_call: TRBV7-8
cdr3_aa: CASSSSTGGEGTDTQYF; v_call: TRBV12-3/TRBV12-4
cdr3_aa: CASSADSLGNSPLHF; v_call: TRBV4-1
cdr3_aa: CASSYSGQGEAFF; v_call: TRBV6-5
cdr3_aa: CASSQGGARGTDTQYF; v_call: TRBV4-2
cdr3_aa: CASSYSTGRRDTIYF; v_call: TRBV6-5
cdr3_aa: CASSWGQYYEQYF; v_call: TRBV11-2
cdr3_aa: CASSFQEGLGYTF; v_call: TRBV12-3/TRBV12-4
cdr3_aa: CASSLSWSSNQPQHF; v_call: TRBV27
cdr3_aa: CASSLSPGPRYNEQFF; v_call: TRBV7-7
cdr3_aa: CASSVDAGTEAFF; v_call: TRBV9
cdr3_aa: CASSRGDSYYGYTF; v_call: TRBV5-6
cdr3_aa: CASRSPGTVYEQYF; v_call: TRBV7-2
cdr3_aa: CASSYTGGVNIQYF; v_call: TRBV11-2
cdr3_aa: CSGEAAGDNQPQHF; v_call: TRBV20-1
cdr3_aa: CASSPPGEQYF; v_call: TRBV18
cdr3_aa: CASSDRQGATDTQYF; v_call: TRBV5-5
cdr3_aa: CASSPAGGETQYF; v_call: TRBV7-9
cdr3_aa: CASRERYSYNEQFF; v_call: TRBV5-1
cdr3_aa: CASSKGTGGSSPLHF; v_call: TRBV28
cdr3_aa: CASSLTYRETQYF; v_call: TRBV11-2
cdr3_aa: CASSSGQGGNSPLHF; v_call: TRBV7-3
cdr3_aa: CASSQDMSGELFF; v_call: TRBV4-3
cdr3_aa: CASRMGDRNYGYTF; v_call: TRBV5-4
cdr3_aa: CAWSVQRQGVYEQYF; v_call: TRBV30
cdr3_aa: CASSKNLAEETQYF; v_call: TRBV12-3/TRBV12-4
cdr3_aa: CASSAYLNTGELFF; v_call: TRBV7-2
cdr3_aa: CASDSRQANTEAFF; v_call: TRBV19
cdr3_aa: CASSPGTGGNSPLHF; v_call: TRBV28
cdr3_aa: CASSQIRDWRGEKLFF; v_call: TRBV4-1
cdr3_aa: CASGARAYGGYTF; v_call: TRBV19
cdr3_aa: CASKGDPREQYF; v_call: TRBV2
cdr3_aa: CSARKGGSWYEQYF; v_call: TRBV20-1
cdr3_aa: CASSVGRTGELFF; v_call: TRBV2
cdr3_aa: CASSWDGVGFSTDTQYF; v_call: TRBV7-8
cdr3_aa: CASQERGRTEAFF; v_call: TRBV6-2/TRBV6-3